Listed below are T cell receptor beta chains from one sample, sequenced in a study of blood T cell repertoires in COVID-19. The repertoire was sequenced with immunoSEQ multiplex PCR; TCRdb's copy has only in-frame clones and lacks some. The sample consists of 45,000 to 60,000 clones, 78% of them appearing once. Sequencing was done on a sample of peripheral blood. These receptors all come from a human donor with active or convalescent COVID-19. The donor label of this sample is uncertain. CDR3s include the opening cysteine and the closing phenylalanine or tryptophan. The D gene is left open where the match is weak. For some rows the clone size is stated as once, few or many, or as a class when expanded; others skip it.

- TRBD2 16 TRBJ2-1 TRBV11-1 CASTARTSGMYNEQFF TGTGCCAGCACCGCTAGGACTAGCGGGATGTACAATGAGCAGTTCTTC
once TRBD1 20 TRBJ1-1 TRBV18 CASSPRRTSMRAGTGIEAFF TGTGCCAGCTCACCCCGCCGAACCAGTATGAGAGCCGGGACAGGGATTGAAGCTTTCTTT
- - 12 TRBJ2-7 TRBV5-1 CASSFQGGEQYF TGCGCCAGCAGCTTCCAGGGCGGCGAGCAGTACTTC
- - 15 TRBJ2-4 TRBV11-2 CASSLDRRAQNIQYF TGTGCCAGCAGCTTAGATCGGCGGGCCCAAAACATTCAGTACTTC
- TRBD2 16 TRBJ2-1 TRBV7-2 CASLISYRAGNNEQFF TGTGCCAGCCTCATCAGCTACAGAGCGGGAAACAATGAGCAGTTCTTC
- TRBD1 13 TRBJ1-2 TRBV4-3 CASSNRQGHGYTF TGCGCCAGCAGCAATAGACAGGGCCATGGCTACACCTTC
once - 12 TRBJ1-1 TRBV29-1 CSVGGGYTEAFF TGCAGCGTTGGAGGAGGGTACACTGAAGCTTTCTTT
few - 16 TRBJ2-1 TRBV27 CASSSTSFSALNEQFF TGTGCCAGCAGTTCTACTAGCTTCTCGGCCCTCAATGAGCAGTTCTTC
- - 12 TRBJ1-2 TRBV18 CASSQREGGYTF TGTGCCAGCTCACAGCGGGAGGGCGGCTACACCTTC
once - 12 TRBJ2-7 TRBV7-9 CASWGVAGEQYF TGTGCCAGCTGGGGCGTCGCGGGGGAGCAGTACTTC